The rows below give T cell receptor beta chains drawn from one sample of a study of cytomegalovirus exposure and HLA in healthy donors. Assay used: immunoSEQ multiplex PCR; TCRdb lists only in-frame clones, some missing. The sample shows approximately 59,000 clones, 93% of them seen only once. Input material: PBMCs. These receptors came from a woman in her late teens or twenties in good health and CMV-seropositive. The CDR3 runs from the conserved cysteine through the conserved F or W. Fields, in order: J gene, D gene, V gene, clone size, CDR3 DNA, CDR3 protein. A D gene is named only where the DNA matches it firmly. Rows give clone size only sometimes, using once, few, many, or a class for an expanded clone.

J gene: TRBJ2-7; D gene: .; V gene: TRBV10-2; clone size: .; CDR3 DNA: TGCGCCAGTACCGACTACACCTACGAGCAGTACTTC; CDR3 protein: CASTDYTYEQYF
J gene: TRBJ2-3; D gene: .; V gene: TRBV19; clone size: .; CDR3 DNA: TGTGCCAGTAAGCAGCGCGCGCTCACAGATACGCAGTATTTT; CDR3 protein: CASKQRALTDTQYF
J gene: TRBJ2-5; D gene: TRBD2; V gene: TRBV19; clone size: .; CDR3 DNA: TGTGCCACCTCCTCGGTGGGAGGGGCGGGGACCCAGTACTTC; CDR3 protein: CATSSVGGAGTQYF
J gene: TRBJ2-2; D gene: .; V gene: TRBV27; clone size: .; CDR3 DNA: TGTGCCAGCAGTACGACTATAAACTTCGCGAACACCGGGGAGCTGTTTTTT; CDR3 protein: CASSTTINFANTGELFF
J gene: TRBJ1-5; D gene: TRBD1; V gene: TRBV7-2; clone size: .; CDR3 DNA: TGTGCCAGCAGCGCACAGGGGCGCGGTCAGCCCCAGCATTTT; CDR3 protein: CASSAQGRGQPQHF
J gene: TRBJ2-3; D gene: .; V gene: TRBV4-3; clone size: .; CDR3 DNA: TGCGCCAGCAGCCAAGATCACCGGGGGACCGGACTTAGCACAGATACGCAGTATTTT; CDR3 protein: CASSQDHRGTGLSTDTQYF
J gene: TRBJ2-1; D gene: TRBD2; V gene: TRBV5-1; clone size: .; CDR3 DNA: TGCGCCAGCAGCTTGGCCAGCGGGGATGGTGAGCAGTTCTTC; CDR3 protein: CASSLASGDGEQFF
J gene: TRBJ2-3; D gene: TRBD2; V gene: TRBV5-1; clone size: .; CDR3 DNA: TGCGCCAGCAGCTTGGTGGCTAGCGGGGGGAACACAGATACGCAGTATTTT; CDR3 protein: CASSLVASGGNTDTQYF
J gene: TRBJ2-2; D gene: .; V gene: TRBV11-2; clone size: .; CDR3 DNA: TGTGCCAGCAGCTTAGTTACTGGGAACACCGGGGAGCTGTTTTTT; CDR3 protein: CASSLVTGNTGELFF
J gene: TRBJ2-1; D gene: TRBD2; V gene: TRBV10-1; clone size: .; CDR3 DNA: TGCGCCAGCAGTGAGTCGATTGGTAGCGGGGGCCACAATGAGCAGTTCTTC; CDR3 protein: CASSESIGSGGHNEQFF
J gene: TRBJ2-1; D gene: .; V gene: TRBV6-6; clone size: .; CDR3 DNA: TGTGCCAGCAGCGGTACTAGTTACAATGAGCAGTTCTTC; CDR3 protein: CASSGTSYNEQFF
J gene: TRBJ2-1; D gene: .; V gene: TRBV28; clone size: .; CDR3 DNA: TGTGCCAGCAGTCCAGGAGGGGGCGAACCCTACAATGAGCAGTTCTTC; CDR3 protein: CASSPGGGEPYNEQFF
J gene: TRBJ1-1; D gene: TRBD1; V gene: TRBV10-2; clone size: .; CDR3 DNA: TGCGCCAGCAGGGAATACAGGGGGCATGCTTTCTTT; CDR3 protein: CASREYRGHAFF
J gene: TRBJ1-2; D gene: TRBD1; V gene: TRBV4-3; clone size: .; CDR3 DNA: TGCGCCAGCAGCCAGGAACCGGGACAGGTGCATGGCTACACCTTC; CDR3 protein: CASSQEPGQVHGYTF
J gene: TRBJ2-5; D gene: .; V gene: TRBV5-1; clone size: .; CDR3 DNA: TGCGCCAGCAGCTTGGAGATGTTAGGGACATCATACCAAGAGACCCAGTACTTC; CDR3 protein: CASSLEMLGTSYQETQYF
J gene: TRBJ2-1; D gene: TRBD2; V gene: TRBV6-4; clone size: .; CDR3 DNA: TGTGCCAGCAGCCCTATGGTCCGAGTGGGCGGGGGGTCGGTATACAATGAGCAGTTCTTC; CDR3 protein: CASSPMVRVGGGSVYNEQFF
J gene: TRBJ1-1; D gene: .; V gene: TRBV2; clone size: .; CDR3 DNA: TGTGCCAGCACCCCGGAGAGCACTGAAGCTTTCTTT; CDR3 protein: CASTPESTEAFF
J gene: TRBJ2-2; D gene: .; V gene: TRBV4-1; clone size: .; CDR3 DNA: TGCGCCAGCAGCCAACGGGGGGCCGCGAACACCGGGGAGCTGTTTTTT; CDR3 protein: CASSQRGAANTGELFF
J gene: TRBJ1-4; D gene: .; V gene: TRBV30; clone size: once; CDR3 DNA: TGTGCCTGGAGTGGAGGGTGGTTATCAACTAATGAAAAACTGTTTTTT; CDR3 protein: CAWSGGWLSTNEKLFF
J gene: TRBJ1-3; D gene: .; V gene: TRBV7-9; clone size: once; CDR3 DNA: TGTGCCAGCAGCTCCAGGGGAGGAAACACCATATATTTT; CDR3 protein: CASSSRGGNTIYF
J gene: TRBJ1-6; D gene: .; V gene: TRBV6-5; clone size: .; CDR3 DNA: TGTGCCAGCACCGCCCAGGAGGGGTGGGGTTCACCCCTCCACTTT; CDR3 protein: CASTAQEGWGSPLHF
J gene: TRBJ1-2; D gene: .; V gene: TRBV6-1; clone size: few; CDR3 DNA: TGTGCCAGCAGTGAAGGGCCAGGGGTTGGCTACACCTTC; CDR3 protein: CASSEGPGVGYTF
J gene: TRBJ1-4; D gene: TRBD1; V gene: TRBV6-1; clone size: .; CDR3 DNA: TGTGCCAGCAGTGCCTACAGGGGAGGTGAAAAACTGTTTTTT; CDR3 protein: CASSAYRGGEKLFF
J gene: TRBJ1-5; D gene: TRBD1; V gene: TRBV4-1; clone size: .; CDR3 DNA: TGCGCCAGCAGCCAAAGAGGCTCTAGACAGGGGGGCAATCAGCCCCAGCATTTT; CDR3 protein: CASSQRGSRQGGNQPQHF
J gene: TRBJ1-4; D gene: .; V gene: TRBV10-2; clone size: .; CDR3 DNA: TGCGCCAGCAGTCCGTCAGGGAATGAAAAACTGTTTTTT; CDR3 protein: CASSPSGNEKLFF
J gene: TRBJ1-1; D gene: .; V gene: TRBV15; clone size: .; CDR3 DNA: TGTGCCACCAGCAGAGACAGGGACACTGAAGCTTTCTTT; CDR3 protein: CATSRDRDTEAFF
J gene: TRBJ1-3; D gene: .; V gene: TRBV14; clone size: .; CDR3 DNA: TGTGCCAGCAGCCAAGATTATGGCAGGGGATCTGGAAACACCATATATTTT; CDR3 protein: CASSQDYGRGSGNTIYF
J gene: TRBJ2-5; D gene: .; V gene: TRBV27; clone size: .; CDR3 DNA: TGTGCCAGCAGTCCCTTCGGTACTGCGGAGACCCAGTACTTC; CDR3 protein: CASSPFGTAETQYF